The TCR beta chain under discussion was sequenced for a study of early stage breast cancer tumors. The CDR3 has 15 residues. V was shortened by 3 bases and J by 0 bases, with 9 bases between the two germline ends. The germline V gene has CDR1 SGHTA and CDR2 FQGNSA. Sequencing used immunoSEQ multiplex PCR; TCRdb keeps in-frame clones, though not all of them. The sample has some 48,000 clones; around 83% are singletons. V is TRBV7-2 and J is TRBJ1-5; the D is unclear. The sequence was obtained from a person aged 45 to 59 with breast cancer. The material sequenced was blood. The CDR3 DNA reads TGTGCCAGCAGCTTCATGGCTAATAGCAATCAGCCCCAGCATTTT. This encodes CASSFMANSNQPQHF.